These T cell receptor beta chains were read from a single sample in a study of T cells in Graves' hyperthyroidism and ophthalmopathy. MiXCR, run by TCRdb on the multiplex PCR reads, gives a single entry per CDR3 protein. The sample includes hundreds of thousands of distinct CDR3 sequences, more than 15% of them seen just once. The source material was blood. These TCRs come from a middle-aged woman with Graves' ophthalmopathy. The CDR3 runs from the conserved cysteine through the conserved F or W. D genes are given only for firm matches. Expanded clones are given a class, and other clones once, few, many or no size at all.

TRBV19,TRBD2,few,TRBJ2-7,TGTGCCACTACCCCGGGCGGGGGTTCCTACGAGCAGTACTTC,CATTPGGGSYEQYF
TRBV2,TRBD2,-,TRBJ2-5,TGTGCCAGCAGTGAAGGACTAGCGGGAGGAACGAGTGAGACCCAGTACTTC,CASSEGLAGGTSETQYF
TRBV6-1,-,-,TRBJ2-5,TGTGCCAGCAGTGAAGGGGGGCTGGGGGGGGAGACCCAGTACTTC,CASSEGGLGGETQYF
TRBV12-3/TRBV12-4,-,many,TRBJ2-3,TGTGCCAGCAGCCGGGACCAAGCACCAGATACGCAGTATTTT,CASSRDQAPDTQYF
TRBV4-1,-,few,TRBJ2-7,TGCGCCAGCAGCCAAGATCTCCGGCTGGAAGACTACGAGCAGTACTTC,CASSQDLRLEDYEQYF
TRBV19,TRBD1,-,TRBJ1-5,TGTGCCAGTATCCCAACGGGACAGGGGGCGTTTCAGCCCCAGCATTTT,CASIPTGQGAFQPQHF
TRBV6-5,TRBD1,-,TRBJ2-2,TGTGCCAGCAGTTACGCGATGGGACAGGGGAGTGCCGGGGAGCTGTTTTTT,CASSYAMGQGSAGELFF
TRBV2,-,many,TRBJ2-1,TGTGCCAGCCAGGTCTACAATGAGCAGTTCTTC,CASQVYNEQFF
TRBV6-6,TRBD2,many,TRBJ2-5,TGTGCCAGCAGTTACTCGTTCCGACTAGCGGAGACCCAGTACTTC,CASSYSFRLAETQYF
TRBV20-1,-,many,TRBJ1-6,TGCAGTGCTAGTAATGACGGAACAGGGTATAATTCACCCCTCCACTTT,CSASNDGTGYNSPLHF
TRBV6-1,-,-,TRBJ1-2,TGTGTCGAACTCCCCTTGGGCTGGGCCTTC,CVELPLGWAF
TRBV12-3/TRBV12-4,-,-,TRBJ1-1,TGTGCCAGCAGTTTCAAGGAGGCGGTCTCGAACACTGAAGCTTTCTTT,CASSFKEAVSNTEAFF
TRBV20-1,TRBD1,few,TRBJ2-3,TGCAGTTTCCGGGACAGCTCCACAGATACGCAGTATTTT,CSFRDSSTDTQYF
TRBV14,-,-,TRBJ2-3,TGTGCCAGCAGCCAAGTTGGGGGTTCCACAGATACGCAGTATTTT,CASSQVGGSTDTQYF
TRBV27,TRBD2,-,TRBJ2-1,TGTGCCAGCAGTCCTGACGGTCTAGCGGGGAACAATGAGCAGTTCTTC,CASSPDGLAGNNEQFF
TRBV6-2/TRBV6-3,-,few,TRBJ2-3,TGTGCCAGCGGAGGGCCAGGGTTGGCAGATACGCAGTATTTT,CASGGPGLADTQYF
TRBV12-3/TRBV12-4,-,many,TRBJ1-1,TGTGCCAGCAGCCCACCCTGGGAGGGCACTGAAGCTTTCTTT,CASSPPWEGTEAFF
TRBV2,-,many,TRBJ2-1,TGTGCCAGCAGTGACCCGGGAGCGGTCAATGAGCAGTTCTTC,CASSDPGAVNEQFF
TRBV20-1,TRBD2,many,TRBJ2-3,TGCAGTGCTAGACAAGGACTAGCGGGATTCACAGATACGCAGTATTTT,CSARQGLAGFTDTQYF
TRBV3-1,-,few,TRBJ2-5,TGTGCCAGCAGCCTCGGACATAAAGAGACCCAGTACTTC,CASSLGHKETQYF
TRBV6-1,-,few,TRBJ2-3,TGTGCCAGCAGTGATAATGATCATACGCAGTATTTT,CASSDNDHTQYF
TRBV6-5,TRBD1,many,TRBJ1-2,TGTGCCAGCAAGTCTAACAGGGGGGACTATGGCTACACCTTC,CASKSNRGDYGYTF
TRBV11-2,-,many,TRBJ2-1,TGTGCCAGCAGCTTAGAGGTAGCCAGCTACAATGAGCAGTTCTTC,CASSLEVASYNEQFF
TRBV29-1,-,many,TRBJ1-1,TGCAGCGTTGATCAGGGAAGCATTCGGAACACTGAAGCTTTCTTT,CSVDQGSIRNTEAFF
TRBV15,TRBD1,many,TRBJ1-5,TGTGCCACAAACAGGGGGCAAAATAATCAGCCCCAGCATTTT,CATNRGQNNQPQHF
TRBV20-1,-,-,TRBJ2-7,TGCAGTGCTAGGACGATAAGCTCCTACGAGCAGTACTTC,CSARTISSYEQYF
TRBV24-1,-,many,TRBJ2-1,TGTGCCACCAGTGATTTGAGGGCGGGGAATGAGCAGTTCTTC,CATSDLRAGNEQFF
TRBV11-1,-,many,TRBJ1-1,TGTGCCAGCAGCTCACAGGGTGAGGAAGCTTTCTTT,CASSSQGEEAFF
TRBV4-1,TRBD2,many,TRBJ2-3,TGCGCCAGCAGCCAGGACCTACTAGCGGGTGATACGCAGTATTTT,CASSQDLLAGDTQYF
TRBV2,-,many,TRBJ2-3,TGTGCCAGCAGTGGGGAGGTGATTCCAGGGGGGTACACAGATACGCAGTATTTT,CASSGEVIPGGYTDTQYF
TRBV12-3/TRBV12-4,-,many,TRBJ1-2,TGTGCCAGCAGTTTAGGGGGCGCGGCTAATGGCTACACCTTC,CASSLGGAANGYTF
TRBV27,-,-,TRBJ1-1,TGTGCCAGCACCTCCTCTGGGGGGCCCACTGAAGCTTTCTTT,CASTSSGGPTEAFF
TRBV27,TRBD2,-,TRBJ2-3,TGTGCCAGCAGAAGCGGGAGTCGCACAGATACGCAGTATTTT,CASRSGSRTDTQYF
TRBV5-1,-,many,TRBJ1-1,TGCGCCAGCAGCAGGTCAGGAGACACTGAAGCTTTCTTT,CASSRSGDTEAFF
TRBV5-6,-,-,TRBJ2-2,TGTGCCAGCAGCTTCGGACTGAGCACCGGGGAGCTGTTTTTT,CASSFGLSTGELFF
TRBV5-1,-,many,TRBJ1-5,TGCGCCAGCAGCTTGGAAGGGACTCAGCCCCAGCATTTT,CASSLEGTQPQHF
TRBV27,TRBD1,few,TRBJ2-3,TGTGCCAGCAAATCAGGGGGCGGCACAGGTACGCAGTATTTT,CASKSGGGTGTQYF
TRBV5-1,-,-,TRBJ2-3,TGCGCCAGCAGCGCTCGCCGGGGGCCAAGCGGCACAGATACGCAGTATTTT,CASSARRGPSGTDTQYF
TRBV24-1,-,few,TRBJ1-2,TGTGCCACCAGTGCCCCGCCGGCTAACTATGGCTACACCTTC,CATSAPPANYGYTF
TRBV5-1,-,many,TRBJ2-7,TGCGCCAGCAGCTTGAGGGCGAACTACGAGCAGTACTTC,CASSLRANYEQYF
TRBV6-1,-,many,TRBJ1-2,TGTGCCAGCCGGGACTCCGACTATGGCTACACCTTC,CASRDSDYGYTF
TRBV12-3/TRBV12-4,TRBD2,-,TRBJ2-3,TGTGCCAGCAGTTTGGGACTAGCGGGGGGGCCCAGAGATGCGCAGTATTTT,CASSLGLAGGPRDAQYF
TRBV10-3,-,many,TRBJ2-7,TGTGCCTCTTCGCCCGGGGTAGCTTGGGACGAGCAGTACTTC,CASSPGVAWDEQYF
TRBV6-1,-,many,TRBJ1-1,TGTGCCAGCAGGTCGGTGGGGGGGGGAATAAACACTGAAGCTTTCTTT,CASRSVGGGINTEAFF
TRBV3-1,-,many,TRBJ1-1,TGTGCCAGCAGCCGTGCCGGAATAGAATCTGAAGCTTTCTTT,CASSRAGIESEAFF